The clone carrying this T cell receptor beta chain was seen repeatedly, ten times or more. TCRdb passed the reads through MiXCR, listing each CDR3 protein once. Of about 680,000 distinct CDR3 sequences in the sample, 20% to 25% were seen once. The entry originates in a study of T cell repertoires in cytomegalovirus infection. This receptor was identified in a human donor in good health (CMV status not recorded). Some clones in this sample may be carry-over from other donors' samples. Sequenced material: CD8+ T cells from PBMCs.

The DNA for the CDR3 is TGTGCCAGCAGCCCCAAGGACTGGGATAGCAATCAGCCCCAGCATTTT. Translated, it gives CASSPKDWDSNQPQHF. This rearrangement joins TRBV7-9 to TRBJ1-5; D remains ambiguous. This CDR3 has 16 residues. V lost 5 bases and J 0 bases, leaving 14 bases between the germline ends. In germline, CDR1 is SEHNR, CDR2 FQNEAQ (reference sequence).